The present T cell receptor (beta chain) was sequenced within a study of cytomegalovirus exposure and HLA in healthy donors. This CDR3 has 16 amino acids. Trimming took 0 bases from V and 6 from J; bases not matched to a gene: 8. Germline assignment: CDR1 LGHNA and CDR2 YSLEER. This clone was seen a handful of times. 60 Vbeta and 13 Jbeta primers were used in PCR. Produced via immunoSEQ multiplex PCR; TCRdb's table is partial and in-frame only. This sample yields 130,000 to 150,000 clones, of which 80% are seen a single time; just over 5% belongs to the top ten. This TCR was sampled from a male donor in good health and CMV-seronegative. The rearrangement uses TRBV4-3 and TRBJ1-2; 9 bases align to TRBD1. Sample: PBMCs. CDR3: CASSQDRGTGKNGYTF. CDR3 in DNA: TGCGCCAGCAGCCAAGATCGGGGGACAGGGAAAAATGGCTACACCTTC.